A single sample gave rise to the 4 T cell receptor beta chains below, sequenced in a study of identical twins. A single record per CDR3 protein comes from TCRdb applying MiXCR to the 5' RACE reads. The sample records about 530,000 distinct CDR3 sequences, 20% to 25% being singletons. These sequences were also reported in another study, on yellow fever vaccine responses in identical twins.

Specimen: CD4+ T cells sorted from blood. The receptors shown here come from a woman younger than 30 in good health.

This clonotype occurred a few times. This sequence joins TRBV6-1 and TRBJ1-1; D not certain. This CDR3 is 14 amino acids long. Looked up from germline, CDR1 is MNHNS and CDR2 is SASEGT. V lost 11 bases and J 0 bases, leaving 16 bases between the germline ends. CDR3 amino acids: CAGSRDALNTEAFF. The CDR3 nucleotides read TGTGCCGGCTCGAGGGATGCTTTGAACACTGAAGCTTTCTTT.

This clonotype has just a few counts. The chain employs TRBV5-1 and TRBJ1-6, with a possible D match to TRBD1 (6 bases). The CDR3 contains 14 residues. Trimming removed 4 bases from V and 10 bases from J, with 15 bases in between. The germline V gene encodes CDR1 SGHRS and CDR2 YFSETQ. In DNA, the CDR3 is TGCGCCAGCAGCCCCTGGGACATGCAGTCACCCCTCCACTTT. It codes for CASSPWDMQSPLHF.

V gene TRBV11-3 combines with J gene TRBJ1-4; the match to TRBD1 covers 7 bases. CDR3 size: 15 residues. Per the germline V gene, CDR1 is SGHNT and CDR2 is YENEEA. Trimming took 1 base from V and 6 from J; bases not matched to a gene: 5. CDR3 region: CASSLAGTADEKLFF. CDR3 sequence (DNA): TGTGCCAGCAGCTTAGCCGGGACAGCAGATGAAAAACTGTTTTTT.

This clonotype was counted between two and nine times. For the CDR3, the DNA is TGCAGTGCCCTTACGCAGGGGCCGAACACCGGGGAGCTGTTTTTT. Translation gives CSALTQGPNTGELFF. V and J are TRBV20-1 and TRBJ2-2; D is possibly TRBD1 (6 bases). Between the trimmed V and J ends, which lost 6 bases and 0 bases, there was a span of 14 bases. This CDR3 has 15 residues. CDR1 and CDR2 (germline): DFQATT, SNEGSKA (reference sequence).